In this sample, the clone carrying this T cell receptor beta chain turned up a few times. Only in-frame clones appear in the TCRdb table, and some are missing; sequencing was by immunoSEQ multiplex PCR. The sample records about 1 million clones, about 77% being singletons. The data were taken from a study of shared clonotypes between healthy human individuals. With 5 bases removed from V and 1 base from J, the gap between germline ends came to 9 bases. The CDR3 loop spans 15 amino acids. In germline, CDR1 is LNHDA, CDR2 SQIVND (reference sequence). Sequences were obtained from memory CD4+ T cells sorted from blood. Subset: CD45RA-negative fraction. This sequence was found in a man aged 18 to 29 in good health. This chain uses TRBV19 with TRBJ2-6, with D possibly matching TRBD1 (5 bases). The CDR3 is CASSHDRSGANVLTF. The CDR3 DNA is TGTGCCAGTAGTCATGACAGATCTGGGGCCAACGTCCTGACTTTC.